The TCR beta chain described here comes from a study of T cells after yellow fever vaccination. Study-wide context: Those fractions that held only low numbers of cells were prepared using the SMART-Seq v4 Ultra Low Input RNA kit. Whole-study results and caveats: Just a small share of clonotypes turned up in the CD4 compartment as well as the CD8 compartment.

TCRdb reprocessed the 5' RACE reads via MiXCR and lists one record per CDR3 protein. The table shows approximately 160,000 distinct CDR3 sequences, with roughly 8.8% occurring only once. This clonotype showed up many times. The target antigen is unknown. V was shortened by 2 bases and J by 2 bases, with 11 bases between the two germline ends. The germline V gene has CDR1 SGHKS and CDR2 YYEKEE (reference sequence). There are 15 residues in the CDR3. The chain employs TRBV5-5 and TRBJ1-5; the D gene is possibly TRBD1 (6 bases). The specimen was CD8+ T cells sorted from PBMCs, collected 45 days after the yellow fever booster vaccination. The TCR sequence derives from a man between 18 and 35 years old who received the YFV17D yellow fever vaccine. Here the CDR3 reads CASSFFPGGNQPQHF. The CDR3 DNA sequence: TGTGCCAGCAGCTTTTTTCCAGGGGGCAATCAGCCCCAGCATTTT.